Listed here are 10 T cell receptor beta chains from one sample, sequenced in a study of shared clonotypes between healthy human individuals. Clones were sequenced by immunoSEQ multiplex PCR, and TCRdb holds only the in-frame ones, with some missing. The sample contains 2 million to 3 million clones, approximately 93% of which appear only once. Source material: naive CD4+ T cells from PBMCs. This sample's subset: CD45RA+ positively selected. All receptors derive from a man between 18 and 35 years old in good health. Some clones in this sample may be carry-over from other donors' samples.

In DNA form, the CDR3 reads TGTGCCAGTAGTCTTACTTACGAACAGGAGCCGGGGGCCTGGGCTAGGGGAAATCAGCCCCAGCATTTT. As protein: CASSLTYEQEPGAWARGNQPQHF. This chain joins TRBV19 and TRBJ1-5, with D perhaps matching TRBD1 (6 bases). The CDR3 is 23 residues long. V lost 5 bases to trimming and J lost 4 bases, with 39 bases between them. Per germline, CDR1 LNHDA and CDR2 SQIVND (reference sequence). The full variable domain, its missing parts supplied by reference TRBV19 and TRBJ1-5, is DGGITQSPKYLFRKEGQNVTLSCEQNLNHDAMYWYRQDPGQGLRLIYYSQIVNDFQKGDIAEGYSVSREKKESFPLTVTSAQKNPTAFYLCASSLTYEQEPGAWARGNQPQHFGDGTRLSIL.

The chain carries TRBV2 and TRBJ1-2, with 10 positions matching TRBD1. CDR1 and CDR2 (germline): SNHLY, FYNNEI. J was trimmed by 6 bases and V by 6 bases; bases with no gene match: 4. This CDR3 contains 13 residues. CDR3 loop: CASRVGTGDGYTF. The CDR3 DNA reads as TGTGCCAGCAGAGTAGGGACAGGGGATGGCTACACCTTC.

This chain links TRBV10-3 with TRBJ1-1; TRBD1 matches at 9 bases. Germline trimming cut 7 bases from V and 1 base from J; bases unmatched to any gene: 4. Germline CDR1 reads ENHRY; CDR2 reads SYGVKD. The CDR3 has 14 residues. CDR3 DNA: TGTGCCATCACTAGACAGGGGGGGAACACTGAAGCTTTCTTT. It yields the protein CAITRQGGNTEAFF.

This chain joins TRBV4-1 and TRBJ2-1; unclear D gene. V lost 0 bases, J lost 4 bases, and 10 bases lay in between. This CDR3 is built from 15 residues. Germline V gives CDR1 MGHRA, CDR2 YSYEKL. CDR3 amino acids: CASSQDVGVYNEQFF. Here the CDR3 DNA reads TGCGCCAGCAGCCAAGACGTGGGCGTTTACAATGAGCAGTTCTTC.

The CDR3 DNA reads TGTGCCAGCAGGAAAGGGGCAGATACGCAGTATTTT. Translating gives CASRKGADTQYF. The chain links TRBV2 to TRBJ2-3; D is possibly TRBD1 (5 bases). CDR3 length: 12 amino acids. Germline V gene lookup returns CDR1 SNHLY and CDR2 FYNNEI. V lost 6 bases, J lost 4 bases, and 8 bases lay in between. Looking up the rest from reference TRBV2 and TRBJ2-3 gives the full variable domain: EPEVTQTPSHQVTQMGQEVILRCVPISNHLYFYWYRQILGQKVEFLVSFYNNEISEKSEIFDDQFSVERPDGSNFTLKIRSTKLEDSAMYFCASRKGADTQYFGPGTRLTVL.

The chain combines TRBV29-1 with TRBJ1-2, with D perhaps matching TRBD1 (5 bases). Germline V gene sequence: CDR1 SQVTM, CDR2 ANQGSEA. V dropped 2 bases and J dropped 0 bases, with 10 bases sitting between them. The length of the CDR3 is 14 residues. The CDR3 region is CSVESQGTNYGYTF. CDR3 coding DNA: TGCAGCGTTGAATCCCAGGGTACTAACTATGGCTACACCTTC.

The V gene is TRBV10-1, the J gene TRBJ1-6; TRBD1 matches at 7 bases. The CDR3 is made up of 12 amino acids. After removal of 4 bases from V and 14 bases from J, the junction contained 5 bases not matched to a gene. Germline V gene sequence: CDR1 WNHNN, CDR2 SYGVQD (reference sequence). CDR3: CASSGEQGTLHF. The DNA for the CDR3 is TGCGCCAGCAGTGGGGAACAGGGGACCCTCCACTTT.

In regard to this clone: The same CDR3 can be traced to other DNA sequences in this sample. The V gene is TRBV7-2, the J gene TRBJ2-2, with D uncertain. V lost 5 bases, J lost 0 bases, and 4 bases lay in between. This CDR3 has 13 amino acids. Germline V gene sequence: CDR1 SGHTA, CDR2 FQGNSA. CDR3 residues: CASSRPNTGELFF. In nucleotides, the CDR3 is TGTGCCAGCAGCCGGCCGAACACCGGGGAGCTGTTTTTT.

V and J are TRBV7-2 and TRBJ1-2; possibly TRBD1 for D (5 bases). V dropped 7 bases and J dropped 6 bases, with 21 bases sitting between them. The CDR3 totals 15 residues. CDR1 SGHTA and CDR2 FQGNSA come from the germline V gene. Written as DNA, the CDR3 is TGTGCCAGCACCACACAACCCCAGGGACCCAATGGCTACACCTTC. Translation gives CASTTQPQGPNGYTF. The variable domain in full, completed from reference TRBV7-2 and TRBJ1-2, reads GAGVSQSPSNKVTEKGKDVELRCDPISGHTALYWYRQSLGQGLEFLIYFQGNSAPDKSGLPSDRFSAERTGGSVSTLTIQRTQQEDSAVYLCASTTQPQGPNGYTFGSGTRLTVV.

The J gene is TRBJ1-2, the V gene TRBV27; D perhaps matches TRBD1 (5 bases). The length of the CDR3 is 15 residues. Germline V gene sequence: CDR1 MNHEY, CDR2 SMNVEV (reference sequence). Trimming cost V 2 bases and J 8 bases, with 18 bases left between them. The CDR3 region is CASSLLQALGKGYTF. As DNA, the CDR3 is TGTGCCAGCAGTTTACTACAGGCTCTTGGGAAGGGCTACACCTTC.